This T cell receptor (beta chain) was recovered during a study of blood T cell repertoires in COVID-19. Study as a whole: Sources were T cells, B-cell-depleted T cells, or PBMCs; the material itself was cDNA or gDNA.

The CDR3 consists of 15 residues. Germline CDR1 is LNHDA and CDR2 is SQIVND (reference sequence). With V trimmed by 5 bases and J by 4 bases, 7 bases remained unmatched. Clones were sequenced by immunoSEQ multiplex PCR, and TCRdb holds only the in-frame ones, with some missing. This sample has 100,000 or so clones; over 75% occur once, and the top ten carry around 4%. Input material: peripheral blood. V gene TRBV19 combines with J gene TRBJ2-3; 9 nucleotides line up with TRBD2. This receptor was taken from a man aged 55 to 69 with acute or convalescent COVID-19. Here the CDR3 DNA reads TGTGCCAGTAGTGATAGCGGGAGCTGGGCAGATACGCAGTATTTT. Its protein is CASSDSGSWADTQYF.